The 10 T cell receptor beta chains below were found in one sample sequenced in a study of cytomegalovirus exposure and HLA in healthy donors. PCR was performed using 60 Vbeta and 13 Jbeta primers. Sequencing was performed with immunoSEQ multiplex PCR; in TCRdb, only in-frame clones are kept and a portion is missing. The sample contains roughly 200,000 clones, around three quarters of which appear only once. Sequencing was done on a sample of PBMCs. The receptors stem from a man in his forties in good health and CMV-seronegative.

J is TRBJ2-5 and V is TRBV19, with TRBD2 identical over 13 bases. The CDR3 has 16 residues. V lost 5 bases, J lost 3 bases, and 6 bases stayed unmatched. Looked up from germline, CDR1 is LNHDA and CDR2 is SQIVND (reference sequence). As DNA, the CDR3 is TGTGCCAGTAGTTCCCCTGGGACTAGCGGGGAAGAGACCCAGTACTTC. Its protein product is CASSSPGTSGEETQYF.

The rearrangement uses TRBV18 and TRBJ2-1; D is ambiguous. CDR1 and CDR2 from the germline V gene are KGHSH and LQKENI. The CDR3 totals 13 residues. V lost 3 bases and J 6 bases, leaving 9 bases between the germline ends. DNA for the CDR3: TGTGCCAGCTCACCTGGAGTAGGCAATGAGCAGTTCTTC. Protein: CASSPGVGNEQFF.

V usage is TRBV4-1 and J usage is TRBJ1-5; 10 positions match TRBD1. This CDR3 has 16 residues. After removal of 1 base from V and 4 bases from J, the junction contained 4 bases not matched to a gene. Per the germline V gene, CDR1 is MGHRA and CDR2 is YSYEKL. The CDR3 here is CASSQVRDRGNQPQHF. In nucleotides, the CDR3 is TGCGCCAGCAGCCAAGTACGGGACAGGGGAAATCAGCCCCAGCATTTT.

V and J are TRBV7-9 and TRBJ2-7; a weak D match, TRBD2 (5 bases). Germline CDR1 is SEHNR and CDR2 is FQNEAQ (reference sequence). The CDR3 sequence is 12 residues long. V was shortened by 1 base and J by 8 bases, with 9 bases between the two germline ends. The CDR3 nucleotides are TGTGCCAGCAGCTTAGAGGACGGGAAGCAGTACTTC. This gives the protein CASSLEDGKQYF.

The chain combines TRBV2 with TRBJ2-5; 11 bases line up with TRBD2. CDR1 SNHLY and CDR2 FYNNEI come from the germline V gene. The CDR3 is 15 amino acids. The ends lost 6 bases at V and 2 bases at J; junction bases unmatched: 5. The CDR3 reads CASRGTSGIQETQYF. The CDR3 region has the DNA TGTGCCAGCAGGGGGACTAGCGGTATACAAGAGACCCAGTACTTC.

This sequence joins TRBV2 and TRBJ2-2; weak D call: TRBD1 (6 bases). Germline V CDR1 and CDR2: SNHLY, FYNNEI. This CDR3 region has 14 residues. Trimming removed 6 bases at V and 3 bases at J, with 11 bases between. CDR3 loop: CASSRQVHTGELFF. For the CDR3, the DNA is TGTGCCAGCAGCCGACAGGTCCACACCGGGGAGCTGTTTTTT.

This CDR3 reads CASSVTGDGSTDTQYF. The CDR3 DNA reads TGTGCCAGCAGTGTGACAGGGGATGGATCCACAGATACGCAGTATTTT. The J gene is TRBJ2-3, the V gene TRBV25-1; 8 bases agree with TRBD1. The CDR3 spans 16 residues. The germline gives CDR1 MGHDK, CDR2 SYGVNS. J gave up 2 bases and V 4 bases, and 8 bases lay outside the gene matches.

The rearrangement uses TRBV15 and TRBJ2-7; D is possibly TRBD1 (5 bases). Germline V CDR1 and CDR2: LNHNV, YYDKDF (reference sequence). V dropped 0 bases and J dropped 4 bases, with 13 bases sitting between them. CDR3 length: 15 residues. CDR3 DNA sequence: TGTGCCACCAGCAGAGAAGGGGCAGCCCATTACGAGCAGTACTTC. It codes for CATSREGAAHYEQYF.

This chain uses TRBV29-1 with TRBJ2-5; a weak D match, TRBD1 (7 bases). CDR1 is SQVTM and CDR2 is ANQGSEA in the germline V gene. V dropped 3 bases and J dropped 4 bases, with 18 bases sitting between them. The length of the CDR3 is 15 residues. DNA for the CDR3: TGCAGCGTTGATTCAGGGGGGTCGTTTCGAGAGACCCAGTACTTC. Amino acids: CSVDSGGSFRETQYF.

V usage is TRBV9 and J usage is TRBJ2-7; 8 bases map to TRBD1. Germline values: CDR1 SGDLS, CDR2 YYNGEE. V lost 4 bases, J lost 0 bases, and 6 bases stayed unmatched. The length of the CDR3 is 15 residues. CDR3: CASSIGQGTSYEQYF. The CDR3 nucleotides read TGTGCCAGCAGCATCGGACAGGGCACCTCCTACGAGCAGTACTTC.